One sample yielded the 2 T cell receptor beta chains listed below, sequenced in a study of T cell changes during pregnancy in multiple sclerosis. Data came from immunoSEQ multiplex PCR; TCRdb stores just in-frame clones and leaves some out. The table has around 95,000 clones, around 90% seen once. The sequencing here drew on peripheral blood, taken after pregnancy. The receptors come from a female donor in good health, enrolled as a control in a pregnancy study.

CDR3 residues: CASSEPGQGFVGYTF. CDR3 DNA: TGTGCCAGCAGTGAACCGGGACAGGGGTTTGTAGGCTACACCTTC. This chain connects TRBV6-1 to TRBJ1-2, with 10 bases matching TRBD1. J lost 8 bases, V lost 2 bases, and 8 bases had no gene match. The CDR3 spans 15 residues. Looked up from germline, CDR1 is MNHNS and CDR2 is SASEGT.

The chain joins TRBV27 to TRBJ1-5; 9 bases align to TRBD1. The CDR3 has 14 residues. CDR1 is MNHEY, CDR2 SMNVEV, per germline (reference sequence). The trim removed 3 bases at V and 7 bases at J, leaving 4 bases unmatched. The CDR3 is CASSLTGGEQPQHF. Here the CDR3 DNA reads TGTGCCAGCAGTTTGACAGGGGGGGAACAGCCCCAGCATTTT.